The following is a TCR beta chain sequence with its context. Its antigen is still unknown. PCR involved 60 Vbeta and 13 Jbeta primers. Using immunoSEQ multiplex PCR, the repertoire was profiled, and TCRdb retains in-frame clones only, with some absent. The sample has some 98,000 clones, about 81% seen once. Whereas donors were nominally healthy upon sampling, unrecorded immune exposures were probable. The data were obtained in a study of cytomegalovirus exposure and HLA in healthy donors. Findings and caveats of the study: A later analysis showed HLA-associated TCR beta chains outstripping equally common others in clonal expansion. The investigators catalogued 164 TCR beta chains as cytomegalovirus-associated.

Between the trimmed V and J ends, which lost 3 bases and 4 bases, there was a span of 15 bases. Germline V gene data show CDR1 as ENHRY and CDR2 as SYGVKD. The CDR3 sequence is 15 residues long. Sequencing was performed on PBMCs. V gene TRBV10-3 combines with J gene TRBJ1-1; D gene uncertain. The clonotype originates from a man aged 35 to 55 in good health and CMV-seronegative. The CDR3 here is CAISDEVRSRTEAFF. The CDR3 DNA follows: TGTGCCATCAGTGACGAGGTTAGGTCTCGCACTGAAGCTTTCTTT.